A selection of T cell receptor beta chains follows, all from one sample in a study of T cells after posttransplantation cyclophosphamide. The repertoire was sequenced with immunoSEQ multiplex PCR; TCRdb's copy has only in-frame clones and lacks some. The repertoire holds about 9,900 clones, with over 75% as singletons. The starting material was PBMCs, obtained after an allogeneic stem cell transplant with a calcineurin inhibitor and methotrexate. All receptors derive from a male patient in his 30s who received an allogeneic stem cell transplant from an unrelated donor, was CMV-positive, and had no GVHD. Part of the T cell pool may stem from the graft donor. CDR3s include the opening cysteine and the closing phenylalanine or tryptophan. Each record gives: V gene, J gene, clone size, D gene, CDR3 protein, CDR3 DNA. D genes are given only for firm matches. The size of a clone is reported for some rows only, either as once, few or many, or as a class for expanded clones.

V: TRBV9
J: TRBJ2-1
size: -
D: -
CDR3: CASSGPGYLDEQFF
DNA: TGTGCCAGCAGCGGACCAGGGTATTTGGATGAGCAGTTCTTC

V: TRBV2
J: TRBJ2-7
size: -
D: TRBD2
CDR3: CASRFPLAGGGYEQYF
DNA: TGTGCCAGCCGATTCCCACTAGCGGGAGGTGGTTACGAGCAGTACTTC

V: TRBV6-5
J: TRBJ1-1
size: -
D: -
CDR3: CASSYGEGATEAFF
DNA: TGTGCCAGCAGTTACGGAGAAGGGGCCACTGAAGCTTTCTTT

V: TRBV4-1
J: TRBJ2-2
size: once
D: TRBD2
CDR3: CASSQGGLAGVGTGELFF
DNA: TGCGCCAGCAGCCAAGGGGGACTAGCGGGAGTGGGGACCGGGGAGCTGTTTTTT

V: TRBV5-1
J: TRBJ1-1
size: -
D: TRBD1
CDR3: CASRPLTGDTEAFF
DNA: TGCGCCAGCAGACCTCTTACAGGGGACACTGAAGCTTTCTTT

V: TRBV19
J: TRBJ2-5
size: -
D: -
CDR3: CASSISRETQYF
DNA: TGTGCCAGTAGTATCTCACGGGAGACCCAGTACTTC

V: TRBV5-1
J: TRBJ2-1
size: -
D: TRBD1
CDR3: CASTRTGDYNEQFF
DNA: TGCGCCAGCACCCGGACAGGAGACTACAATGAGCAGTTCTTC

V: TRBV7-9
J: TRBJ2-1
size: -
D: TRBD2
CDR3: CASSHGLALSSYNEQFF
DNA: TGTGCCAGCAGCCACGGACTAGCGCTAAGCTCCTACAATGAGCAGTTCTTC

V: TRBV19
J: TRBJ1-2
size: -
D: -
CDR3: CASSFPENYGYTF
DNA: TGTGCCAGTAGTTTTCCGGAGAACTATGGCTACACCTTC

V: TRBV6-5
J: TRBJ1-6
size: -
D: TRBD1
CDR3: CASSPTGTGDSPLHF
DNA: TGTGCCAGCAGCCCGACCGGGACAGGGGACTCACCCCTCCACTTT

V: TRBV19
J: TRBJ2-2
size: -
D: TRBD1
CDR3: CASSKRTGQGETGELFF
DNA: TGTGCCAGTAGTAAACGAACGGGACAGGGAGAAACCGGGGAGCTGTTTTTT

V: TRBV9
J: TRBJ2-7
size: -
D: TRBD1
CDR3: CASSVAGTADYEQYF
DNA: TGTGCCAGCAGCGTAGCCGGGACAGCAGACTACGAGCAGTACTTC

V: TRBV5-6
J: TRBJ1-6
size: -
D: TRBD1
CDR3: CASTSQGTAYNSPLHF
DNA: TGTGCCAGCACCTCACAGGGGACCGCCTATAATTCACCCCTCCACTTT

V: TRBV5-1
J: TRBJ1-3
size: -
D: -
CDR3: CASSLGKRGNTIYF
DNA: TGCGCCAGCAGCTTGGGCAAGCGGGGAAACACCATATATTTT

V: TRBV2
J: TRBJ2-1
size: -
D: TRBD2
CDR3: CASMLGLAAYNEQFF
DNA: TGTGCCAGCATGCTGGGACTAGCGGCCTACAATGAGCAGTTCTTC

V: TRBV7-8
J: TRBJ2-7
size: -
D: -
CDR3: CASSLAAFYEQYF
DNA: TGTGCCAGCAGCTTAGCGGCATTCTACGAGCAGTACTTC

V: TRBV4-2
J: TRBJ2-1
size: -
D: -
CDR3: CASSQGAVSGPGIF
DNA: TGTGCCAGCAGCCAAGGTGCTGTTAGCGGTCCAGGGATCTTC

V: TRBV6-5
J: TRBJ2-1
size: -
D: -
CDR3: CASSYSPSSYNEQFF
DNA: TGTGCCAGCAGTTACTCTCCCAGCTCCTACAATGAGCAGTTCTTC

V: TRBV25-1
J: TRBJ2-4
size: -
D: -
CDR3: CASSRSGRRGIQYF
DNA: TGTGCCAGCAGCCGGTCGGGTCGGCGGGGCATTCAGTACTTC